This is a list of T cell receptor beta chains from one sample in a study of T cells in Graves' hyperthyroidism and ophthalmopathy. One entry per CDR3 protein, called by TCRdb with MiXCR from the multiplex PCR reads. This table has 300,000 to 400,000 distinct CDR3 sequences, roughly 13% appearing once. The sample consisted of blood. The receptors were gathered from a woman aged 18-29 years with Graves' hyperthyroidism. CDR3s include the opening cysteine and the closing phenylalanine or tryptophan. Fields, in order: J gene, clone size, V gene, D gene, CDR3 protein, CDR3 DNA. A D gene is named only where the DNA matches it firmly. Part of the rows lack a size; the others show once, few, many or a class for expanded clones.

J gene: TRBJ2-1
clone size: many
V gene: TRBV6-2/TRBV6-3
D gene: TRBD2
CDR3 protein: CASISGTSIYNEQFF
CDR3 DNA: TGTGCCAGCATCAGCGGGACTAGTATCTACAATGAGCAGTTCTTC

J gene: TRBJ2-7
clone size: .
V gene: TRBV12-5
D gene: .
CDR3 protein: CASGCPPPILSDEQYF
CDR3 DNA: TGTGCTAGTGGTTGCCCCCCTCCTATCCTAAGCGACGAGCAGTACTTC

J gene: TRBJ1-4
clone size: .
V gene: TRBV6-1
D gene: .
CDR3 protein: CASSERPAGEKLFF
CDR3 DNA: TGTGCCAGCAGTGAAAGGCCGGCCGGGGAAAAACTGTTTTTT

J gene: TRBJ2-7
clone size: .
V gene: TRBV28
D gene: TRBD2
CDR3 protein: CASSSSGGAYEQYF
CDR3 DNA: TGTGCCAGCAGTTCTAGCGGAGGAGCCTACGAGCAGTACTTC

J gene: TRBJ1-1
clone size: many
V gene: TRBV6-4
D gene: .
CDR3 protein: CASSAGGSTEAFF
CDR3 DNA: TGTGCCAGCAGTGCGGGGGGGAGCACTGAAGCTTTCTTT

J gene: TRBJ1-2
clone size: many
V gene: TRBV9
D gene: .
CDR3 protein: CASSVDNANGYTF
CDR3 DNA: TGTGCCAGCAGCGTAGATAACGCCAATGGCTACACCTTC

J gene: TRBJ1-5
clone size: many
V gene: TRBV28
D gene: .
CDR3 protein: CASSFGQPQHF
CDR3 DNA: TGTGCCAGCAGTTTCGGTCAGCCCCAGCATTTT

J gene: TRBJ2-3
clone size: few
V gene: TRBV2
D gene: .
CDR3 protein: CASSHTQGLATQAHPPETQYF
CDR3 DNA: TGCGCCAGCAGCCATACACAGGGACTCGCAACCCAAGCACACCCCCCCGAGACGCAGTATTTT

J gene: TRBJ2-1
clone size: few
V gene: TRBV19
D gene: TRBD1
CDR3 protein: CASSRGQGVNEQFF
CDR3 DNA: TGTGCCAGTAGTCGAGGACAGGGTGTAAATGAGCAGTTCTTC

J gene: TRBJ1-2
clone size: .
V gene: TRBV20-1
D gene: .
CDR3 protein: CSAWGRSNYGYTF
CDR3 DNA: TGCAGTGCGTGGGGACGGTCTAACTATGGCTACACCTTC

J gene: TRBJ2-6
clone size: many
V gene: TRBV2
D gene: .
CDR3 protein: CASSAFSGANVLTF
CDR3 DNA: TGTGCCAGCAGTGCTTTCTCTGGGGCCAACGTCCTGACTTTC

J gene: TRBJ1-2
clone size: many
V gene: TRBV6-6
D gene: .
CDR3 protein: CASSYTPSDRKGYTF
CDR3 DNA: TGTGCCAGCAGTTACACCCCATCGGACAGAAAGGGCTACACCTTC